Sequencing of this T cell receptor (beta chain) was carried out in a study of cytomegalovirus exposure and HLA in healthy donors. Notes on the study in general: Listed as cytomegalovirus-associated were 164 TCR beta chains. Cytomegalovirus status was reportedly diagnosed by the classifier with high sensitivity and specificity.

This clone was seen more than once but under ten times. What it binds is not known. This PCR relied on a set of 60 Vbeta primers and 13 Jbeta primers. TCRdb keeps only in-frame clones here, not all; method: immunoSEQ multiplex PCR. Here the sample spans 110,000 or so clones, around 77% being singletons. Donors showed nominal health when sampled, although they likely had unrecorded immune exposures. Germline CDR1 is SGHRS and CDR2 is YFSETQ. Trimming cost V 0 bases and J 4 bases, with 5 bases left between them. The CDR3 consists of 13 residues. This sequence joins TRBV5-1 and TRBJ1-5; D gene uncertain. The receptor was isolated from a young woman in good health and CMV-seropositive. The sequencing sample was made of PBMCs. CDR3 sequence (DNA): TGCGCCAGCAGCTTGGGGCAAAATCAGCCCCAGCATTTT. Protein sequence: CASSLGQNQPQHF.